What follows describes a single T cell receptor beta chain. Antigen unknown. This entry is derived from a study of shared clonotypes between healthy human individuals. Germline V gene sequence: CDR1 MGHRA, CDR2 YSYEKL. CDR3 length: 17 residues. The V gene lost 0 bases and the J gene lost 2 bases, with 16 bases spanning the gap. Study conclusions and caveats: Shared clonotypes across all four donors exceeded non-shared ones in generation probability.

Only in-frame clones appear in the TCRdb table, and some are missing; sequencing was by immunoSEQ multiplex PCR. Here the sample spans roughly 1,800,000 clones, approximately 95% being singletons. The naive CD8 population came from CD45RO-negative cells selected for CCR7, without terminally differentiated effector memory CD45RA+ cells. The receptor was isolated from a man between 18 and 29 years old in good health. This chain connects TRBV4-1 to TRBJ2-5, with D possibly being TRBD1 (5 bases). The sample consisted of naive CD8+ T cells sorted from blood. The DNA of the CDR3 is TGCGCCAGCAGCCAAGAAGACTTCTCTGACAGACAAGAGACCCAGTACTTC. Translated, it gives CASSQEDFSDRQETQYF.